The rows below give T cell receptor beta chains drawn from one sample of a study of blood T cell repertoires in COVID-19. This table comes from immunoSEQ multiplex PCR, and its TCRdb copy is limited to in-frame clones, with some not included. Of fewer than 250,000 clones in the sample, around 87% were seen once. Input material: peripheral blood. Receptor source: a man in his 60s with acute or convalescent COVID-19. Each CDR3 is given with its conserved first and last residue. D genes are given only for firm matches. Clone size appears in some rows only: once, few, many, or a class for an expanded clone.

clone_size,v_call,j_call,d_call,cdr3_nt,cdr3_aa
-,TRBV18,TRBJ1-1,-,TGTGCCAGCTCATTGGGGGCAGGTACCTTCTTT,CASSLGAGTFF
-,TRBV3-1/TRBV3-2,TRBJ2-3,-,TGTGCCAGCAGCTACCTCCTGCGGTCTAGCACAGATACGCAGTATTTT,CASSYLLRSSTDTQYF
once,TRBV3-1/TRBV3-2,TRBJ2-1,-,TGTGCCAGCAGCCAGAGGGATGAGCAGTTCTTC,CASSQRDEQFF
once,TRBV14,TRBJ1-6,TRBD1,TGTGCCAGCAGCCGAACAGGGGGCTCCTATAATTCACCCCTCCACTTT,CASSRTGGSYNSPLHF
-,TRBV5-4,TRBJ2-7,TRBD1,TGTGCCAGCAGCCGGGGACAGGGGATCCCCTACGAGCAGTACTTC,CASSRGQGIPYEQYF
-,TRBV27,TRBJ1-5,-,TGTGCCAGCCGGTTACGGTGGGGAGGGAATCAGCCCCAGCATTTT,CASRLRWGGNQPQHF
-,TRBV10-3,TRBJ1-2,TRBD1,TGTGCCATCAGTGAGTCGGGAGACAGGGTGTATGGCTACACCTTC,CAISESGDRVYGYTF
-,TRBV2,TRBJ1-5,-,TGTGCCAGCAGTGTGCAACAATCCAATAGCAATCAGCCCCAGCATTTT,CASSVQQSNSNQPQHF
-,TRBV2,TRBJ2-2,TRBD2,TGTGCCAGCATAATAGCGGGGGGAAACACCGGGGAGCTGTTTTTT,CASIIAGGNTGELFF
-,TRBV27,TRBJ2-1,TRBD2,TGTGCCAGCAGTTTTAAGGCCAATGCCCTAGCGGTACACAGTGAGCAGTTCTTC,CASSFKANALAVHSEQFF
-,TRBV19,TRBJ1-3,-,TGTGCCAGTAGTATCCTAAGCGGAAACACCATATATTTT,CASSILSGNTIYF
few,TRBV19,TRBJ1-2,-,TGTGCCAGTATCCCCTTCGGAGGGGTTCTCTATGGCTACACCTTC,CASIPFGGVLYGYTF
once,TRBV5-6,TRBJ2-4,TRBD1,TGTGCCAGCAGCTGGAACAGGGGCGACAAAAACATTCAGTACTTC,CASSWNRGDKNIQYF
-,TRBV10-1,TRBJ2-5,-,TGCGCCAGCAGTGAATCCAGGGATGTGGAGACCCAGTACTTC,CASSESRDVETQYF
-,TRBV2,TRBJ2-6,TRBD1,TGTGCCGGACAGGGGGCTTTTACTGGGGCCAACGTCCTGACTTTC,CAGQGAFTGANVLTF
-,TRBV6-2/TRBV6-3,TRBJ2-7,TRBD2,TGTGCCAGCAGTTCCGGGACTAGCGGGGCCTCCTACGAGCAGTACTTC,CASSSGTSGASYEQYF
-,TRBV5-1,TRBJ2-3,TRBD1,TGCGCCAGCAGCTTGACAGCAGGGGGCCCCACAGATACGCAGTATTTT,CASSLTAGGPTDTQYF
-,TRBV9,TRBJ2-3,-,TGTGCCAGCAGCCCCCCCGGTGGCAGGGTCACAGATACGCAGTATTTT,CASSPPGGRVTDTQYF
-,TRBV6-5,TRBJ1-2,-,TGTGCCAGCAGTTACGGAACGACAACTAACTATGGCTACACCTTC,CASSYGTTTNYGYTF
-,TRBV3-1/TRBV3-2,TRBJ2-5,-,TGTGCCAGCAGCCAAGATCAACAGGGATGGGAGACCCAGTACTTC,CASSQDQQGWETQYF
-,TRBV29-1,TRBJ2-5,-,TGCAGCGTTGACCGGGAGAAAGAGACCCAGTACTTC,CSVDREKETQYF
-,TRBV12-5,TRBJ1-2,-,TGTGCTAGTGGTTTGGCCCCATCTCCGGTAAACTATGGCTACACCTTC,CASGLAPSPVNYGYTF
few,TRBV11-2,TRBJ2-5,TRBD2,TGTGCCAGCAGCCCATGGGTAGCGGGGGGCGGCACAGAGACCCAGTACTTC,CASSPWVAGGGTETQYF
-,TRBV7-8,TRBJ2-7,TRBD1,TGTGCCAGCAGCTTAGTTGGGACAGGAATCTACGAGCAGTACTTC,CASSLVGTGIYEQYF
-,TRBV5-4,TRBJ2-1,TRBD1,TGTGCCAGCAGCAAGAGGGGACAGGGGGGTTATGAGCAGTTCTTC,CASSKRGQGGYEQFF
-,TRBV9,TRBJ2-6,-,TGTGCCAGCGGGCAGGGCTCTGGGGCCAACGTCCTGACTTTC,CASGQGSGANVLTF